There are many counts of the clone carrying this T cell receptor beta chain. These data originate in a study of T cells after yellow fever vaccination. TCRdb re-analysed the 5' RACE reads in MiXCR, keeping a single row per CDR3 protein. The sample lists more than 300,000 distinct CDR3 sequences, roughly a tenth seen once, with about 3.3% in the top ten. The CDR3 covers 11 residues. Trimming took 5 bases from V and 8 from J, leaving 4 bases between them. Germline V gene lookup returns CDR1 MNHNY and CDR2 SVGAGI (reference sequence). The TCR comes from a man aged 18 to 29 who received the YFV17D yellow fever vaccine. The source material was CD4+ T cells sorted from PBMCs, sampled 45 days after the yellow fever booster vaccination. V and J are TRBV6-6 and TRBJ1-6; no firm D call. CDR3 DNA: TGTGCCAGCAGTCGGGATTCACCCCTCCACTTT. Residues: CASSRDSPLHF.